Each of the 25 T cell receptor beta chains below was sequenced from the same sample in a study of blood T cell repertoires in COVID-19. TCRdb's table, derived via immunoSEQ multiplex PCR, lists solely in-frame clones and lacks some. The repertoire includes about 230,000 clones, 65% to 90% of them detected once, and 7.4% sits in the top ten. Material for sequencing was peripheral blood. The receptors come from a woman aged 50 to 60 with acute or convalescent COVID-19.

The genes are TRBV18 and TRBJ2-3, with TRBD1 matching 7 bases. This CDR3 region has 15 residues. V was pared by 2 bases and J by 3 bases, with 5 bases of the junction left unmatched. The germline V gene encodes CDR1 KGHSH and CDR2 LQKENI. CDR3 bases: TGTGCCAGCTCACCATTCCCAGGGGGTACAGATACGCAGTATTTT. It codes for CASSPFPGGTDTQYF.

The genes are TRBV7-2 and TRBJ1-6, with D hard to call. This CDR3 has 15 amino acids. The germline V gene has CDR1 SGHTA and CDR2 FQGNSA. V was trimmed by 6 bases and J by 5 bases, leaving 14 bases between them. CDR3: CASRPPNPDNSPLHF. The CDR3, as DNA: TGTGCCAGCAGGCCCCCCAATCCGGATAATTCACCCCTCCACTTT. Drawing the rest from reference TRBV7-2 and TRBJ1-6, the complete variable domain is GAGVSQSPSNKVTEKGKDVELRCDPISGHTALYWYRQSLGQGLEFLIYFQGNSAPDKSGLPSDRFSAERTGGSVSTLTIQRTQQEDSAVYLCASRPPNPDNSPLHFGNGTRLTVT.

The chain links TRBV3-1 (or the pseudogene TRBV3-2) to TRBJ1-2; tentative D call: TRBD1 (5 bases). The germline gives CDR1 LGHDT, CDR2 YNNKEL (reference sequence). V lost 0 bases and J lost 2, with 16 bases in between. The CDR3 totals 17 residues. The CDR3 loop reads CASSQDISGLGNYGYTF. CDR3 sequence (DNA): TGTGCCAGCAGCCAAGATATATCAGGGTTAGGAAACTATGGCTACACCTTC.

The J gene is TRBJ2-3, the V gene TRBV3-1 (or the pseudogene TRBV3-2); D gene uncertain. V dropped 1 base and J dropped 0 bases, with 11 bases sitting between them. Germline V gene sequence: CDR1 LGHDT, CDR2 YNNKEL (reference sequence). The CDR3 loop spans 16 amino acids. Here the CDR3 reads CASSQGLVRSTDTQYF. In DNA, the CDR3 is TGTGCCAGCAGCCAAGGTCTTGTGCGCAGCACAGATACGCAGTATTTT.

The chain couples TRBV9 to TRBJ2-3; 9 bases fit TRBD1. Germline lookup yields CDR1 SGDLS and CDR2 YYNGEE. Trimming took 4 bases from V and 6 from J; bases not matched to a gene: 9. This CDR3 contains 15 residues. CDR3 region: CASSLRTGEYDTQYF. The CDR3 coding sequence is TGTGCCAGCAGCTTGCGGACAGGGGAGTACGATACGCAGTATTTT.

This sequence joins TRBV28 and TRBJ1-5; 7 bases fit TRBD1. Trimming at V came to 3 bases and at J to 2 bases, leaving 7 bases not matched to a gene. Germline V gene lookup returns CDR1 MDHEN and CDR2 SYDVKM. The CDR3 runs 16 residues. The CDR3 spells CASSFSTGYGNQPQHF. In DNA form, the CDR3 reads TGTGCCAGCAGTTTCTCGACAGGGTACGGCAATCAGCCCCAGCATTTT.

In its sample, this clone was seen once. The CDR3 protein is CASSLSLATVDTEAFF. CDR3 nucleotides: TGTGCCAGCTCACTTTCCCTAGCCACAGTGGACACTGAAGCTTTCTTT. This sequence joins TRBV18 and TRBJ1-1; no reliable D call. This CDR3 is 16 amino acids long. In germline, CDR1 is KGHSH, CDR2 LQKENI. The V gene lost 4 bases and the J gene lost 3 bases, with 18 bases spanning the gap.

J is TRBJ1-1 and V is TRBV4-2, with 11 bases matching TRBD1. The germline CDR1 and CDR2 sequences are LGHNA and YNFKEQ. The V and J ends lost 0 bases and 13 bases, in that order; junction bases with no gene match: 13. This CDR3 spans 16 amino acids. The CDR3 spells CASSQERTGGNNRYFF. CDR3 DNA sequence: TGTGCCAGCAGCCAAGAGAGGACAGGGGGCAACAACAGGTATTTCTTT.

Only one count was recorded for this clone. This chain links TRBV4-1 with TRBJ2-2, with a possible D match to TRBD2 (5 bases). V was clipped by 9 bases and J by 5 bases, with 13 bases between them. This CDR3 has 13 residues. Germline CDR1 MGHRA, CDR2 YSYEKL. Here the CDR3 reads CASRISGTGELFF. DNA for the CDR3: TGCGCCAGTCGGATCTCGGGAACCGGGGAGCTGTTTTTT.

J is TRBJ2-3 and V is TRBV9, with TRBD1 matching 10 bases. Trimming took 5 bases from V and 3 from J; bases not matched to a gene: 12. The CDR3 runs 17 residues. Germline CDR1 SGDLS, CDR2 YYNGEE. The CDR3 spells CASSNQVGTGATDTQYF. CDR3 DNA: TGTGCCAGCAGTAACCAGGTTGGGACAGGGGCGACAGATACGCAGTATTTT. The full variable domain, in which reference TRBV9 and TRBJ2-3 provide the parts outside the CDR3, is DSGVTQTPKHLITATGQRVTLRCSPRSGDLSVYWYQQSLDQGLQFLIQYYNGEERAKGNILERFSAQQFPDLHSELNLSSLELGDSALYFCASSNQVGTGATDTQYFGPGTRLTVL.

V is TRBV7-9 and J is TRBJ2-1; 9 positions agree with TRBD2. Germline V gives CDR1 SEHNR, CDR2 FQNEAQ (reference sequence). Trimming at V came to 2 bases and at J to 7 bases, leaving 6 bases not matched to a gene. This CDR3 region has 15 residues. CDR3 DNA sequence: TGTGCCAGCAGCTTACTGGCGGGAGGGGGAAATGAGCAGTTCTTC. Translated, it gives CASSLLAGGGNEQFF.

The chain employs TRBV18 and TRBJ2-7, with TRBD2 matching over 14 bases. V was clipped by 4 bases and J by 4 bases; unmatched bases: 15. Germline lookup yields CDR1 KGHSH and CDR2 LQKENI. This CDR3 contains 19 residues. The CDR3 reads CASSRTTGTSGGKGYEQYF. In DNA form, the CDR3 reads TGTGCCAGCTCACGAACTACCGGGACTAGCGGGGGCAAGGGGTACGAGCAGTACTTC.

The chain couples TRBV6-4 to TRBJ1-2; 8 bases fit TRBD1. This CDR3 has 14 amino acids. The V gene end was trimmed by 5 bases and the J gene end by 5 bases; junction bases not matched to a gene: 7. Per the germline V gene, CDR1 is MRHNA and CDR2 is SNTAGT. This CDR3 reads CASSLQGASYGYTF. In DNA, the CDR3 is TGTGCCAGCAGTCTTCAGGGGGCGTCTTATGGCTACACCTTC.

The CDR3 loop reads CASSLQEISPPLHF. The CDR3 bases are TGTGCCAGCAGCTTGCAGGAAATCAGTCCACCCCTCCACTTT. The V call is TRBV7-2, the J call TRBJ1-6; D not certain. CDR1 is SGHTA, CDR2 FQGNSA, per germline. This CDR3 has 14 amino acids. Trimming took off 3 bases at V and 11 bases at J, with 14 bases between the two ends.

This clone was seen once. The chain uses TRBV4-2 and TRBJ2-7; TRBD2 matches 8 bases. Germline lookup yields CDR1 LGHNA and CDR2 YNFKEQ. There are 14 residues in the CDR3. V lost 4 bases and J lost 4; bases outside the gene matches: 6. CDR3 sequence: CASSPSSGSYEQYF. The CDR3 region has the DNA TGTGCCAGCAGCCCCTCTAGCGGGTCATACGAGCAGTACTTC.

The chain recombines TRBV28 with TRBJ1-1; tentatively, D is TRBD1 (5 bases). The V gene lost 5 bases and the J gene lost 7 bases, with 8 bases spanning the gap. This CDR3 has 11 residues. Germline V gene lookup returns CDR1 MDHEN and CDR2 SYDVKM. The CDR3 is CASSHDSEAFF. The CDR3 DNA reads as TGTGCCAGCAGTCACGACAGTGAAGCTTTCTTT.

The J gene is TRBJ1-5, the V gene TRBV4-3; 7 bases align to TRBD1. CDR1 and CDR2 (germline): LGHNA, YSLEER. This CDR3 region has 16 residues. The V segment lost 1 base and the J segment 9 bases; nucleotides outside the gene matches: 12. CDR3 sequence (DNA): TGCGCCAGCAGCCAAGCCCCGACAGGGAACCAAGCGCCCCAGCATTTT. Its protein is CASSQAPTGNQAPQHF.

This clone came up many times. Other DNA sequences in the sample encode the same CDR3. The gene calls are TRBV11-2 and TRBJ1-1, with D maybe TRBD1 (5 bases). The germline gives CDR1 SGHAT, CDR2 FQNNGV. With 0 bases removed from V and 3 bases from J, the gap between germline ends came to 5 bases. The CDR3 contains 13 residues. CDR3 protein: CASSLDRDTEAFF. The DNA of the CDR3 is TGTGCCAGCAGCTTAGACAGGGACACTGAAGCTTTCTTT. The entire variable domain, with the rest obtained from reference TRBV11-2 and TRBJ1-1, is as follows: EAGVAQSPRYKIIEKRQSVAFWCNPISGHATLYWYQQILGQGPKLLIQFQNNGVVDDSQLPKDRFSAERLKGVDSTLKIQPAKLEDSAVYLCASSLDRDTEAFFGQGTRLTVV.

This rearrangement joins TRBV2 to TRBJ2-2, with D possibly matching TRBD1 (6 bases). V lost 3 bases, J lost 2 bases, and 10 bases lay in between. This CDR3 contains 15 residues. The germline V gene has CDR1 SNHLY and CDR2 FYNNEI. The CDR3 is CASSDLGGNTGELFF. DNA for the CDR3: TGTGCCAGCAGTGACTTAGGGGGTAACACCGGGGAGCTGTTTTTT.

V and J are TRBV28 and TRBJ1-4; 7 bases line up with TRBD1. The V and J ends lost 10 bases and 4 bases, in that order; junction bases with no gene match: 9. The CDR3 totals 14 residues. Per the germline V gene, CDR1 is MDHEN and CDR2 is SYDVKM. CDR3 in amino acids: CAITRGFGNEKLFF. CDR3 DNA sequence: TGTGCCATCACCAGGGGGTTTGGTAATGAAAAACTGTTTTTT.

The chain combines TRBV5-1 with TRBJ2-5; 7 bases fit TRBD1. Looked up from germline, CDR1 is SGHRS and CDR2 is YFSETQ. CDR3 length equals 14 residues. After removal of 0 bases from V and 5 bases from J, the junction contained 4 bases not matched to a gene. CDR3 residues: CASSLGQGGETQYF. CDR3 nucleotide sequence: TGCGCCAGCAGCTTGGGACAGGGCGGTGAGACCCAGTACTTC.

V and J are TRBV27 and TRBJ2-3; 8 positions agree with TRBD1. Germline values: CDR1 MNHEY, CDR2 SMNVEV (reference sequence). The CDR3 runs to 16 residues. With V trimmed by 5 bases and J by 4 bases, 11 bases remained unmatched. The CDR3 region has the DNA TGTGCCAGCAGTCACACCGGGACAGGACGGGCAGATACGCAGTATTTT. Translated: CASSHTGTGRADTQYF.

The chain links TRBV18 to TRBJ2-7, with D unresolved. The CDR3 consists of 15 residues. Germline V gene sequence: CDR1 KGHSH, CDR2 LQKENI. Between the trimmed V and J ends, which lost 1 base and 2 bases, there was a span of 12 bases. CDR3 coding DNA: TGTGCCAGCTCACCACGTAGAGCAACTCCCTACGAGCAGTACTTC. The encoded protein is CASSPRRATPYEQYF. Supplemented by reference TRBV18 and TRBJ2-7, the full variable domain reads NAGVMQNPRHLVRRRGQEARLRCSPMKGHSHVYWYRQLPEEGLKFMVYLQKENIIDESGMPKERFSAEFPKEGPSILRIQQVVRGDSAAYFCASSPRRATPYEQYFGPGTRLTVT.

V and J are TRBV10-3 and TRBJ1-1; D remains unclear. Germline loops: CDR1 ENHRY, CDR2 SYGVKD. The V end lost 4 bases, the J end lost 0 bases, and 9 bases lay between the germline ends. This CDR3 comprises 14 residues. CDR3 sequence: CAISVTGMNTEAFF. Here the CDR3 DNA reads TGTGCCATCAGTGTGACGGGAATGAACACTGAAGCTTTCTTT.

This clone was detected once. The chain carries TRBV14 and TRBJ1-1; possibly TRBD1 for D (6 bases). Trimming pared 4 bases from V and 0 bases from J, leaving 15 bases between. The CDR3 is made up of 16 amino acids. CDR1 SGHDN and CDR2 FVKESK come from the germline V gene. The chain's CDR3 is CASSRLTGRMNTEAFF. CDR3 DNA sequence: TGTGCCAGCAGCCGGCTGACAGGCAGAATGAACACTGAAGCTTTCTTT.